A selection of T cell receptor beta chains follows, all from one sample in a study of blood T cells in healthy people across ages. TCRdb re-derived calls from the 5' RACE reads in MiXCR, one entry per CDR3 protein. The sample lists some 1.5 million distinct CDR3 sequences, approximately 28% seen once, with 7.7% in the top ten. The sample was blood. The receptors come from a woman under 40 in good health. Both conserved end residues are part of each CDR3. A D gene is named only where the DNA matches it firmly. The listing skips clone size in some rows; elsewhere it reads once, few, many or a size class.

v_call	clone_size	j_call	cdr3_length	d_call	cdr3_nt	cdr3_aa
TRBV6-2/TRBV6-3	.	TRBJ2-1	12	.	TGTGCCAGCAGTCCGAGCGCAGATCAGCAGTTCTTC	CASSPSADQQFF
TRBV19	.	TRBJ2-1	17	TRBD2	TGTGCCAGTAGCCTTGGCGTCCGGACTAGCCCCTACAATGAGCAGTTCTTC	CASSLGVRTSPYNEQFF
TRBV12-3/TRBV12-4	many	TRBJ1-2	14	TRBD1	TGTGCCAGCAGTGGGACAGGGTCGAACTATGGCTACACCTTC	CASSGTGSNYGYTF
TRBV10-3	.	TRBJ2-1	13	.	TGTGCCATTAAAAATCCCCCCGGGAGTGAGCAGTTCTTC	CAIKNPPGSEQFF
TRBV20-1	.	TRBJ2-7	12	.	TGCAGTGCTAGGGAGGGGGGGAACGAGCAGTACTTC	CSAREGGNEQYF
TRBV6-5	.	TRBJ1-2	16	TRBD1	TGTGCCAGCAGTTACTCTAGGACAGGACCATCCTATGGCTACACCTTC	CASSYSRTGPSYGYTF
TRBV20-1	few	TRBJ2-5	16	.	TGCAGTGCCCCTAAGGCCCGGGGTAACCCGTCCGGGGCCCAGTACTTC	CSAPKARGNPSGAQYF
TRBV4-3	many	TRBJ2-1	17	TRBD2	TGCGCCAGCAGCCAAGGTACCGGAGCGGGAAGAACGGGGGAGCAGTTCTTC	CASSQGTGAGRTGEQFF
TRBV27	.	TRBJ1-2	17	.	TGTGCCAGCAGTTTATCGAAGGGACGGGCCTCCAGCTATGGCTACACCTTC	CASSLSKGRASSYGYTF
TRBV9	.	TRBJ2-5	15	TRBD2	TGTGCCAGCAGCGTAGCCGGACTAGCGGGGTATGAGCAGTACTTC	CASSVAGLAGYEQYF
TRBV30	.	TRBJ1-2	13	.	TGTGCCTGGAGATCTCAGGGGTTCCGTGGCTACACCTTC	CAWRSQGFRGYTF
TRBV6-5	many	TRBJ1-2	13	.	TGTGCCAGCAGCCGGACGGAGAACTATGGCTACACCTTC	CASSRTENYGYTF
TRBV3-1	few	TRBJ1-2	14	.	TGTGCCAGCAGCCAAGAAGCCCAGCTCAAGGGCTACACCTTC	CASSQEAQLKGYTF
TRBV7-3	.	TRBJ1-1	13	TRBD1	TGTGCCAGCAGCTACTCGGACAGGGGGCCAGCTTTCTTT	CASSYSDRGPAFF
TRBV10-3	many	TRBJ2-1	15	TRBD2	TGTGCCATCAGTGACGGACTAGCGGGAGGCAGGGAGCAGTTCTTC	CAISDGLAGGREQFF
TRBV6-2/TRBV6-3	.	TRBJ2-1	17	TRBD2	TGTGCCAGCAGTTGGGGGGTAGCGGGCCTATCCTACAATGAGCAGTTCTTC	CASSWGVAGLSYNEQFF
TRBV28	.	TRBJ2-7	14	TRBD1	TGTGCCAGCAGAGAGGGACAGTTCTCCTACGAGCAGTACTTC	CASREGQFSYEQYF
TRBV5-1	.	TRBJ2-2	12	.	TGCGCCAGCAGCACTCACAACGGGGAGCTGTTTTTT	CASSTHNGELFF
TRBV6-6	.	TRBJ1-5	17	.	TGTGCCAGAGGAGGACTCCGGGACGGCGATAGCAATCAGCCCCAGCATTTT	CARGGLRDGDSNQPQHF
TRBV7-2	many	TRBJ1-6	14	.	TGTGCCAGCAGCCTAGGACACCTAAGGTCGCCCCTCCACTTT	CASSLGHLRSPLHF
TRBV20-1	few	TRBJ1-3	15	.	TGCAGTGCTAGGTTTTTGGGGGGAGCTGGAAACACCATATATTTT	CSARFLGGAGNTIYF
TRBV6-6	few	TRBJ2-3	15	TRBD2	TGTGCCAGCAGTTTTAGCGGGACCTACACAGATACGCAGTATTTT	CASSFSGTYTDTQYF
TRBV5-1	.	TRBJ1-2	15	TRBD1	TGCGCCAGCAGCTGGGGGACAGGGATAGTGGATGGCTACACCTTC	CASSWGTGIVDGYTF
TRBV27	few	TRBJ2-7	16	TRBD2	TGTGCCAGCAGTGCATGGGGACTAGCGGGAGTTGACGAGCAGTACTTC	CASSAWGLAGVDEQYF
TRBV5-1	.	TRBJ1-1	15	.	TGCGCCAGCAGCTTGGATAGGGCTGGCTACACTGAAGCTTTCTTT	CASSLDRAGYTEAFF
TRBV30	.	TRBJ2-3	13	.	TGTGCCTGGAGTGTCCTTCACGTCGATACGCAGTATTTT	CAWSVLHVDTQYF
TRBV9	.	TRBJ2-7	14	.	TGTGCCAGCAGCGCAGACGGGACCCCCCTCACCCAGTACTTC	CASSADGTPLTQYF
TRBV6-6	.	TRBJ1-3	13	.	TGTGCCAGCATCTCAGGGGCAGGAAACACCATATATTTT	CASISGAGNTIYF
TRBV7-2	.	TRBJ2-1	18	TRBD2	TGTGCCAGCAGCTTATTCGGGCTAGCGGTAAGCTCCTACAATGAGCAGTTCTTC	CASSLFGLAVSSYNEQFF
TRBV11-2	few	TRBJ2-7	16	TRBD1	TGTGCCAGCAGCTTAGCCCCCCGGACAGGGACCTACGAGCAGTACTTC	CASSLAPRTGTYEQYF
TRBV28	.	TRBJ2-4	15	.	TGTGCCAGCAGTTTACCAGGGATAGCCAAAAACATTCAGTACTTC	CASSLPGIAKNIQYF
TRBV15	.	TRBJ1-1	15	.	TGTGCCACCAGCAGAGATCGGGGTCCAAACACTGAAGCTTTCTTT	CATSRDRGPNTEAFF
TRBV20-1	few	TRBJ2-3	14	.	TGCAGTGCTAGCCCCCCTGGACTCACAGATACGCAGTATTTT	CSASPPGLTDTQYF
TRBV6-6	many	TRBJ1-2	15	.	TGTGCCAGCAGTACCCATCCCGGGGTCCCGTATGGCTACACCTTC	CASSTHPGVPYGYTF
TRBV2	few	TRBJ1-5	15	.	TGTGCCAGCAAGGGCGTCCTGGGTGCTAATCAGCCCCAGCATTTT	CASKGVLGANQPQHF
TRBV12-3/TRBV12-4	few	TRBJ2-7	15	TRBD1	TGTGCCAGCAGCCCGTGGGACAGGGTCTCCTACGAGCAGTACTTC	CASSPWDRVSYEQYF
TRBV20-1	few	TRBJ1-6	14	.	TGCAGTGCTAGCCACGGCAGAACTAATTCACCCCTCCACTTT	CSASHGRTNSPLHF
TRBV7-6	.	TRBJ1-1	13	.	TGTGCCAGCAGCCCCCAAACAGGGAGGGGAGCTTTCTTT	CASSPQTGRGAFF
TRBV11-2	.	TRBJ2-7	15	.	TGTGCCAGCAGCTTAGAGAAAAGATGCTCTAACGAGCAGTACTTC	CASSLEKRCSNEQYF
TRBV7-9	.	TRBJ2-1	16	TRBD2	TGTGCCAGCAGCTTAGCGCGGGGCGGGAGCTTCGATGAGCAGTTCTTC	CASSLARGGSFDEQFF